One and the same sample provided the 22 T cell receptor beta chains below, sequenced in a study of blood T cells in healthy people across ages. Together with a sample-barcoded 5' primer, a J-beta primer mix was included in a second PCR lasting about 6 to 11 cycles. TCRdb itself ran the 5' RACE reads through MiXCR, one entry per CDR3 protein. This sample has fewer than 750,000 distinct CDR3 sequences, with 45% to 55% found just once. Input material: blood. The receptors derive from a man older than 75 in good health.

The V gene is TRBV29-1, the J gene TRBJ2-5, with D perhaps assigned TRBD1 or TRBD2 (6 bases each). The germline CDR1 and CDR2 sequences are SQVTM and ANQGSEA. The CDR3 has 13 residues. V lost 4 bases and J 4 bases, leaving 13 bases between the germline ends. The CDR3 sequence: CSVVPGAGETQYF. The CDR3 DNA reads TGCAGCGTTGTTCCGGGGGCCGGAGAGACCCAGTACTTC.

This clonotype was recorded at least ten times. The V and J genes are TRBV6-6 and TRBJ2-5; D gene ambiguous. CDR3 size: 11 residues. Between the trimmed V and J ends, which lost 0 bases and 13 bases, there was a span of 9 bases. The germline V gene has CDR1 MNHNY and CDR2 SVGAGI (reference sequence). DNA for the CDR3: TGTGCCAGCAGTTACTCGAGCTGGGTGTACTTC. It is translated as CASSYSSWVYF.

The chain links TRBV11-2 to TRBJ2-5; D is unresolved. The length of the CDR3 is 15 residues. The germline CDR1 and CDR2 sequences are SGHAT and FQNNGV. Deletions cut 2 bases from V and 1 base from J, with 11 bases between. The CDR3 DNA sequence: TGTGCCAGCAGCTTAATCGGCGGAGCCCAAGAGACCCAGTACTTC. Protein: CASSLIGGAQETQYF.

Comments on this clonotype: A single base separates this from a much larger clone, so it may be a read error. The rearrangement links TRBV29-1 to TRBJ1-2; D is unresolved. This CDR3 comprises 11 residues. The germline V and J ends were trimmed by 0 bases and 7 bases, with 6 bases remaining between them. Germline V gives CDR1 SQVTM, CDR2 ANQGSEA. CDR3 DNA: TGCAGCGTTGAAGAAGGACGTGGCTACACCTTC. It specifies CSVEEGRGYTF.

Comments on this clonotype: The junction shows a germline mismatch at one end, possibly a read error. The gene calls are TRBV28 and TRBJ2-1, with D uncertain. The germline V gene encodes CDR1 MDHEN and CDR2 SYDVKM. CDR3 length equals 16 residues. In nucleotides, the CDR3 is TGTGTCAGCAGCGCGGCCACCTCGGGCTCCTACAATGAGCAGTTCTTC. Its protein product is CVSSAATSGSYNEQFF.

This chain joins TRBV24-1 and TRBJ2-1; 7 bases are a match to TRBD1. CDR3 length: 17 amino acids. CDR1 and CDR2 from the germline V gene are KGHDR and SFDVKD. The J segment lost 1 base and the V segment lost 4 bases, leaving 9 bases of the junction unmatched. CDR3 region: CATSDETGRRSYNEQFF. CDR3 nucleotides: TGTGCCACCAGTGACGAGACAGGGCGTAGATCCTACAATGAGCAGTTCTTC.

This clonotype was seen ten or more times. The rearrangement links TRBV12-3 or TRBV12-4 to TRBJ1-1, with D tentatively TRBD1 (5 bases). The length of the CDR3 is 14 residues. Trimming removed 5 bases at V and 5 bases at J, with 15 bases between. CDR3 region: CASSPAGGGTEAFF. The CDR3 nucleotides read TGTGCCAGCAGTCCGGCCGGGGGTGGTACTGAAGCTTTCTTT.

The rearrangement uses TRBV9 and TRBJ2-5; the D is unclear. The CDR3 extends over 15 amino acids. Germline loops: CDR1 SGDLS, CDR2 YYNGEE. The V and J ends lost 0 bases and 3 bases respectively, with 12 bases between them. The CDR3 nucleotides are TGTGCCAGCAGCGTAGCCCCCTCCTGGGAAGAGACCCAGTACTTC. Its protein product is CASSVAPSWEETQYF.

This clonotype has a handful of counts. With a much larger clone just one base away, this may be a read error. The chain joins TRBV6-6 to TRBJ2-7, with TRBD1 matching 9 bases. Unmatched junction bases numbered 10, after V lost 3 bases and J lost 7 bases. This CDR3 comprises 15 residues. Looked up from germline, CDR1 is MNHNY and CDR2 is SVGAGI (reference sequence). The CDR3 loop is CASSYKTGGYNEQYF. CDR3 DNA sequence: TGTGCCAGCAGTTATAAGACAGGGGGGTACAATGAGCAGTACTTC.

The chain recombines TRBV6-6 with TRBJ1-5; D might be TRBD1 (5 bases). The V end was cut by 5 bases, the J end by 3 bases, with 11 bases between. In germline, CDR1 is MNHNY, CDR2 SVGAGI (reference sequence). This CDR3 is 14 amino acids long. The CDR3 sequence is CASSAQGVNQPQHF. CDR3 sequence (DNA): TGTGCCAGCAGTGCCCAGGGTGTCAATCAGCCCCAGCATTTT.

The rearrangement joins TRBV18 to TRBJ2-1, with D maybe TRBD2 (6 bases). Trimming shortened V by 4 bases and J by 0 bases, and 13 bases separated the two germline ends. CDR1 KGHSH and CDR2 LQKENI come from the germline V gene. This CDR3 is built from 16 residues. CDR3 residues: CASSRQPGVSYNEQFF. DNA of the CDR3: TGTGCCAGCTCACGTCAACCGGGAGTCTCCTACAATGAGCAGTTCTTC.

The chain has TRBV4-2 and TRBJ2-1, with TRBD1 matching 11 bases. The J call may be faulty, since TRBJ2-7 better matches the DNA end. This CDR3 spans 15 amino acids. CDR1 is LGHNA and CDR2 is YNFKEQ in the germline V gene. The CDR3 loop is CASSQVDRGQYEQYF. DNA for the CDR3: TGTGCCAGCAGCCAAGTGGACAGGGGGCAATACGAGCAGTACTTC.

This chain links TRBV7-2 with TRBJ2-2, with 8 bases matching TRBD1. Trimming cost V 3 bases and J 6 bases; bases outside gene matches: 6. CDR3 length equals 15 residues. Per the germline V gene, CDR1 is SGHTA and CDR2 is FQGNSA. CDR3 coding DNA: TGTGCCAGCAGCTTGGACAGGGTAAAGGCCGGGGAGCTGTTTTTT. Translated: CASSLDRVKAGELFF.

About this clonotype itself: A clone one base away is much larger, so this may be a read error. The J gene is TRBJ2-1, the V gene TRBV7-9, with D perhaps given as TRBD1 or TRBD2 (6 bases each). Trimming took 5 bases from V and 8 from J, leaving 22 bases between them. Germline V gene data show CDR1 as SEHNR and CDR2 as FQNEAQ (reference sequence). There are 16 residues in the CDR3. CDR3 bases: TGTGCCAGCAGCCTAGTCTTGAGGGGGACTGGGGATGAGCAGTTCTTC. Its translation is CASSLVLRGTGDEQFF.

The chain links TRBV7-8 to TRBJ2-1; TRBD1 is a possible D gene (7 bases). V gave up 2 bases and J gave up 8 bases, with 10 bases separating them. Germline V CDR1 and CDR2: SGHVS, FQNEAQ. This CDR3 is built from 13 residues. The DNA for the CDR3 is TGTGCCAGCAGCTTACAGGGGGGCTATGAGCAGTTCTTC. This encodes CASSLQGGYEQFF.

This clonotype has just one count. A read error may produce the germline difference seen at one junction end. The DNA of the CDR3 is TGTACCACCAGCAGAGATCCGGGGGGCGAGACCCAGTACTTC. This sequence encodes CTTSRDPGGETQYF. The gene calls are TRBV15 and TRBJ2-7, with D possibly TRBD2 on 7 matching bases. The better agreement between TRBJ2-5 and the DNA end casts doubt on the J call. The germline V gene encodes CDR1 LNHNV and CDR2 YYDKDF (reference sequence). The CDR3 spans 14 residues.

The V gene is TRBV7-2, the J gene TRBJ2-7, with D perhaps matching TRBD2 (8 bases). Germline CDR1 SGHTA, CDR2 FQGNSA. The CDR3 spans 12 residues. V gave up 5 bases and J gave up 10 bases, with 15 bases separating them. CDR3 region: CASSTGGTVQYF. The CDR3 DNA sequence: TGTGCCAGCAGCACGGGGGGGACAGTCCAGTACTTC.

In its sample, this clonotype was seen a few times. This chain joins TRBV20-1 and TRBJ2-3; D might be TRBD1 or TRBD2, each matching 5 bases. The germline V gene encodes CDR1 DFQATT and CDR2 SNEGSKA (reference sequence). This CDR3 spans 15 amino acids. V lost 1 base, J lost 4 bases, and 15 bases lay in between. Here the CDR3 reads CSARALDGAADTQYF. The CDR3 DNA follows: TGCAGTGCTAGAGCTCTCGACGGGGCCGCAGATACGCAGTATTTT.

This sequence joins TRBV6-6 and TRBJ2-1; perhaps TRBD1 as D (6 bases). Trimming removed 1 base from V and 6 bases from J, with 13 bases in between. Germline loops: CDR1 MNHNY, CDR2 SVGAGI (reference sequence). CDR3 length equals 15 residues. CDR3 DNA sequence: TGTGCCAGCAGTTACTACAGGGCGAAAACCAATGAGCAGTTCTTC. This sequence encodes CASSYYRAKTNEQFF.

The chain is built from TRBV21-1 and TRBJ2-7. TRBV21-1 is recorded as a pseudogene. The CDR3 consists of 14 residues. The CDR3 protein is CASSKALSFNEQYF. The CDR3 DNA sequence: TGTGCCAGCAGCAAAGCGCTTAGCTTCAACGAGCAGTACTTC.

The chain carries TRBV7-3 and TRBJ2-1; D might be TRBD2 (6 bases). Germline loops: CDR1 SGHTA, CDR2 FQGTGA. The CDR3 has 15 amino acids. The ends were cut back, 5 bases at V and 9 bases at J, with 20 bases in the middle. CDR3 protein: CASSERGTPGGEQFF. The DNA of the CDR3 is TGTGCCAGCAGCGAGCGCGGGACCCCGGGTGGTGAGCAGTTCTTC.

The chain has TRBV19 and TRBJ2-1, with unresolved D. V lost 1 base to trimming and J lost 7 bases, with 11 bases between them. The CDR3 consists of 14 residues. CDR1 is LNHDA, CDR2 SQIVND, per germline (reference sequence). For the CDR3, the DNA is TGTGCCAGTAGTATAGTAGCACCTAGGAATGAGCAGTTCTTC. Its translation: CASSIVAPRNEQFF.